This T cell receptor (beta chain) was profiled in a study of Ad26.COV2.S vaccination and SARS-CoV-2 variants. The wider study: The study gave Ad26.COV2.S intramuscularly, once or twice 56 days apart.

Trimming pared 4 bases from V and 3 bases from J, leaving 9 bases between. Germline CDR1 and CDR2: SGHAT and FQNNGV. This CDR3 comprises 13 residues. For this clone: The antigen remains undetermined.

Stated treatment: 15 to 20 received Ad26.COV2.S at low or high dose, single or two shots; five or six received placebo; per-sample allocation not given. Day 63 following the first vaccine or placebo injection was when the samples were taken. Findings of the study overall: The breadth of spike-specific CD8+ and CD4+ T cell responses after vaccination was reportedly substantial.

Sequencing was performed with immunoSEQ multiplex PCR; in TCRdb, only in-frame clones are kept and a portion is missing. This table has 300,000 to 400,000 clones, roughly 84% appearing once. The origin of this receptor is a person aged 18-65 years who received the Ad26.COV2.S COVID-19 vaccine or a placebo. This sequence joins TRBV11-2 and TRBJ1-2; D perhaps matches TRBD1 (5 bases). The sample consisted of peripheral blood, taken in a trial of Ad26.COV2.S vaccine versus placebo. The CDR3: CASSSGLHYGYTF. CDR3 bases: TGTGCCAGCAGCTCGGGACTCCACTATGGCTACACCTTC.